These 23 T cell receptor beta chains came from one sample sequenced in a study of cytomegalovirus exposure and HLA in healthy donors. Use of 60 Vbeta and 13 Jbeta primers characterized the PCR. Data came from immunoSEQ multiplex PCR; TCRdb stores just in-frame clones and leaves some out. The sample holds over 150,000 clones, under 80% seen once. The specimen sequenced was PBMCs. Source of these receptors: a woman aged 45-65 years in good health and CMV-seropositive.

The chain uses TRBV7-2 and TRBJ1-2, with 7 bases matching TRBD1. V lost 5 bases and J lost 2; bases outside the gene matches: 5. In germline, CDR1 is SGHTA, CDR2 FQGNSA. The CDR3 is 14 amino acids. The CDR3 region has the DNA TGTGCCAGCAGCCACGACAGGGCAAACTATGGCTACACCTTC. Amino acids: CASSHDRANYGYTF.

CDR3 protein: CASSLYRDAPNEQFF. CDR3 DNA: TGCGCCAGCAGCTTGTACAGGGACGCCCCCAATGAGCAGTTCTTC. The rearrangement links TRBV5-1 to TRBJ2-1; a possible D gene is TRBD1 (6 bases). The CDR3 length is 15 residues. CDR1 SGHRS and CDR2 YFSETQ come from the germline V gene. Between the trimmed V and J ends, which lost 1 base and 6 bases, there was a span of 14 bases.

The chain uses TRBV4-1 and TRBJ1-1; TRBD1 matches at 9 bases. Germline V gene sequence: CDR1 MGHRA, CDR2 YSYEKL. J lost 0 bases, V lost 0 bases, and 11 bases had no gene match. CDR3 size: 19 residues. The CDR3 spells CASSQDRTGAPILNTEAFF. In DNA form, the CDR3 reads TGCGCCAGCAGCCAAGACCGGACAGGGGCTCCTATTTTGAACACTGAAGCTTTCTTT.

This clone was counted between two and nine times. The chain links TRBV6-1 to TRBJ1-2, with D perhaps matching TRBD1 (5 bases). The CDR3 covers 14 residues. Germline CDR1 and CDR2: MNHNS and SASEGT. V lost 11 bases, J lost 4 bases, and 20 bases lay in between. As DNA, the CDR3 is TGTGCCGGGGCTTCGAACAGCCGACCCTATGGCTACACCTTC. It yields the protein CAGASNSRPYGYTF.

The chain combines TRBV10-3 with TRBJ2-7; D is unresolved. Deletions cut 4 bases from V and 7 bases from J, with 11 bases between. Looked up from germline, CDR1 is ENHRY and CDR2 is SYGVKD. The CDR3 consists of 12 residues. DNA for the CDR3: TGTGCCATCAGTGTAAGGTTGGAGGAGCAGTACTTC. As protein: CAISVRLEEQYF.

V and J are TRBV5-1 and TRBJ2-5; 9 nucleotides align to TRBD1. The DNA end is a closer match to TRBJ2-7, so the J assignment may be wrong. Germline V CDR1 and CDR2: SGHRS, YFSETQ. This CDR3 region has 15 residues. CDR3 protein: CASSDRDRVSYEQYF. For the CDR3, the DNA is TGCGCCAGCAGCGACCGGGACAGGGTTTCCTACGAGCAGTACTTC.

V usage is TRBV27 and J usage is TRBJ1-2; D may be TRBD1 (6 bases). The CDR3 consists of 12 residues. Trimming cost V 4 bases and J 8 bases, with 11 bases left between them. Germline V gene lookup returns CDR1 MNHEY and CDR2 SMNVEV (reference sequence). CDR3: CASSSTGTGYTF. In nucleotides, the CDR3 is TGTGCCAGCAGTTCCACAGGGACCGGCTACACCTTC.

This clone was seen a single time. The rearrangement links TRBV7-6 to TRBJ1-1; the D gene is possibly TRBD1 (6 bases). The V end was cut by 5 bases, the J end by 0 bases, with 13 bases between. The CDR3 has 15 residues. From germline, CDR1 is SGHVS and CDR2 FNYEAQ. This chain's CDR3 is CASSPGEGMNTEAFF. The CDR3 DNA is TGTGCCAGCAGCCCAGGGGAGGGAATGAACACTGAAGCTTTCTTT.

This chain joins TRBV11-3 and TRBJ1-6, with a tentative D call TRBD1 (6 bases). V was pared by 1 base and J by 10 bases, with 14 bases between. The CDR3 length is 15 residues. CDR1 is SGHNT and CDR2 is YENEEA in the germline V gene. CDR3 nucleotides: TGTGCCAGCAGCTTAGGTAACAGGGTTGGGTCACCCCTCCACTTT. Its protein is CASSLGNRVGSPLHF.

The gene calls are TRBV6-1 and TRBJ1-4, with 10 bases matching TRBD1. This CDR3 comprises 15 residues. The V and J ends lost 4 bases and 10 bases, in that order; junction bases with no gene match: 9. Looked up from germline, CDR1 is MNHNS and CDR2 is SASEGT. The CDR3 DNA is TGTGCCAGCAGTGGGGGGACAGGGGCAGTGCGAAAACTGTTTTTT. It is translated as CASSGGTGAVRKLFF.

V gene TRBV14 combines with J gene TRBJ1-2, with TRBD1 as a possible D gene (5 bases). CDR1 SGHDN and CDR2 FVKESK come from the germline V gene. The CDR3 length is 14 residues. V shed 6 bases and J shed 3 bases, with 14 bases lying between them. In nucleotides, the CDR3 is TGTGCCAGCAGACCCCAGGGAGGTTACTATGGCTACACCTTC. Encoded protein: CASRPQGGYYGYTF.

The CDR3 region is CASERGGTYEQYF. Written as DNA, the CDR3 is TGTGCCAGCGAGCGGGGGGGTACCTACGAGCAGTACTTC. The J gene is TRBJ2-7, the V gene TRBV6-1; 10 bases are a match to TRBD2. The trim removed 8 bases at V and 2 bases at J, leaving 3 bases unmatched. The CDR3 consists of 13 residues. Germline values: CDR1 MNHNS, CDR2 SASEGT.

This clone was seen a handful of times. J is TRBJ1-1 and V is TRBV4-2, with 9 bases fitting TRBD1. The germline V gene encodes CDR1 LGHNA and CDR2 YNFKEQ. This CDR3 contains 18 residues. The J segment lost 1 base and the V segment lost 1 base, leaving 10 bases of the junction unmatched. This CDR3 reads CASSQVVTGGLGNTEAFF. DNA for the CDR3: TGTGCCAGCAGCCAAGTGGTGACAGGGGGTTTGGGGAACACTGAAGCTTTCTTT.

The gene calls are TRBV2 and TRBJ1-1; D unclear. Germline CDR1 and CDR2: SNHLY and FYNNEI. With 3 bases removed from V and 5 bases from J, the gap between germline ends came to 13 bases. This CDR3 is 14 amino acids long. CDR3 coding DNA: TGTGCCAGCAGTGAGGAACAGAAGATAACTGAAGCTTTCTTT. Amino acid sequence: CASSEEQKITEAFF.

The chain employs TRBV6-1 and TRBJ2-7; tentative D call: TRBD1 (8 bases). With 7 bases removed from V and 5 bases from J, the gap between germline ends came to 12 bases. This CDR3 is built from 12 residues. Germline V CDR1 and CDR2: MNHNS, SASEGT. CDR3 sequence reads: CASNRGGDEQYF. The CDR3 nucleotides read TGTGCCAGCAACAGGGGGGGCGACGAGCAGTACTTC.

The chain joins TRBV4-1 to TRBJ2-5, with 10 bases aligning to TRBD2. V shed 0 bases and J 1 base; nucleotides not matched to a gene: 8. CDR1 is MGHRA, CDR2 YSYEKL, per germline. The CDR3 extends over 18 amino acids. The CDR3: CASSQEIAGGGTQETQYF. For the CDR3, the DNA is TGCGCCAGCAGCCAAGAAATAGCGGGGGGCGGGACCCAAGAGACCCAGTACTTC.

The chain couples TRBV6-5 to TRBJ2-7, with a weak D call TRBD1 (7 bases). CDR1 MNHEY and CDR2 SVGAGI come from the germline V gene. V was trimmed by 7 bases and J by 1 base, leaving 14 bases between them. The CDR3 is made up of 14 amino acids. This CDR3 reads CASKVAGGSYEQYF. The CDR3 DNA reads as TGTGCCAGCAAAGTGGCAGGGGGGTCCTACGAGCAGTACTTC.

The J gene is TRBJ1-1, the V gene TRBV19; perhaps TRBD1 as D (6 bases). V gave up 4 bases and J gave up 7 bases, with 16 bases separating them. This CDR3 is 14 amino acids long. Germline CDR1 and CDR2: LNHDA and SQIVND (reference sequence). The CDR3 nucleotides read TGTGCCAGTAGTAGGACAGCTTCCCCCATTGAAGCTTTCTTT. Its translation: CASSRTASPIEAFF.

The V gene is TRBV4-1, the J gene TRBJ2-1; the D gene is possibly TRBD2 (7 bases). With 5 bases removed from V and 6 bases from J, the gap between germline ends came to 23 bases. Looked up from germline, CDR1 is MGHRA and CDR2 is YSYEKL. The CDR3 is 17 residues long. The CDR3 region has the DNA TGCGCCAGCAGCAAAAGAGTGATACGGGGGGCATTCAATGAGCAGTTCTTC. Translating it yields CASSKRVIRGAFNEQFF.

The chain recombines TRBV13 with TRBJ2-1, with D possibly matching TRBD2 (6 bases). Trimming removed 6 bases at V and 3 bases at J, with 12 bases between. The CDR3 consists of 14 residues. Germline CDR1 is PRHDT and CDR2 is FYEKMQ (reference sequence). CDR3 sequence reads: CASSSGLYYNEQFF. The CDR3 DNA reads TGTGCCAGCAGTTCGGGACTTTACTACAATGAGCAGTTCTTC.

This sequence joins TRBV9 and TRBJ2-5; TRBD2 aligns across 9 bases. The J segment lost 5 bases and the V segment lost 5 bases, leaving 13 bases of the junction unmatched. Germline-derived CDR1 and CDR2 are SGDLS and YYNGEE. The CDR3 is 16 amino acids. The CDR3 loop is CASSERGSGGYETQYF. CDR3 in DNA: TGTGCCAGCAGTGAGAGGGGCAGCGGGGGGTATGAGACCCAGTACTTC.

V usage is TRBV5-4 and J usage is TRBJ2-1, with 7 bases identical to TRBD2. V lost 4 bases and J lost 8; bases outside the gene matches: 9. Germline V gene data show CDR1 as SGHNT and CDR2 as YYREEE (reference sequence). This CDR3 has 14 amino acids. CDR3 nucleotide sequence: TGTGCCAGCAGCCCCGGGGGGATCCAAGATGAGCAGTTCTTC. This gives the protein CASSPGGIQDEQFF.

This clone was seen a single time. The genes are TRBV9 and TRBJ1-1, with 10 bases aligning to TRBD1. CDR3 size: 16 residues. The germline V gene encodes CDR1 SGDLS and CDR2 YYNGEE. Germline trimming cut 4 bases from V and 5 bases from J; bases unmatched to any gene: 11. Here the CDR3 reads CASSLREGQGLTEAFF. The CDR3 DNA is TGTGCCAGCAGCTTACGAGAGGGACAGGGGTTGACTGAAGCTTTCTTT.